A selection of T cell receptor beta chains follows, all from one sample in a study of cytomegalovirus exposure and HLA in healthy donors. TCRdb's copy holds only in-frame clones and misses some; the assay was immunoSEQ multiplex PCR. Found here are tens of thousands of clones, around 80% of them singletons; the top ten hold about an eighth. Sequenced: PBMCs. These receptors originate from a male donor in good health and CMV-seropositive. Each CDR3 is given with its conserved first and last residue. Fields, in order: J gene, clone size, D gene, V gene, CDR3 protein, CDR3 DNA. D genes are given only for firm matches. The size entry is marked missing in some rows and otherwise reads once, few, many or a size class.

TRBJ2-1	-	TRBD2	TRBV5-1	CASSPSGLAGMEQFF	TGCGCCAGCAGCCCGTCCGGACTAGCGGGGATGGAGCAGTTCTTC
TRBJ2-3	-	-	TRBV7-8	CASSVSARDTDTQYF	TGTGCCAGCAGCGTATCAGCCCGGGACACAGATACGCAGTATTTT
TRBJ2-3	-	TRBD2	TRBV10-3	CAISGEREVRADTQYF	TGTGCCATCTCGGGCGAGCGGGAAGTTCGCGCAGATACGCAGTATTTT
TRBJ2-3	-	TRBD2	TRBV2	CASRGLADTDTQYF	TGTGCCAGCAGAGGACTAGCGGACACAGATACGCAGTATTTT
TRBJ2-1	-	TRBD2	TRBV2	CASMLAGDNEQFF	TGTGCCAGCATGCTAGCGGGAGACAATGAGCAGTTCTTC
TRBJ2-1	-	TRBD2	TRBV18	CASSQQASGYNEQFF	TGTGCCAGCTCACAGCAGGCTAGCGGTTACAATGAGCAGTTCTTC
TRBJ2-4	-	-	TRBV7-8	CASSLADRGNIQYF	TGTGCCAGCAGCTTAGCAGATAGGGGAAACATTCAGTACTTC
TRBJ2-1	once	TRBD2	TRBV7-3	CASSLVAGGRGEQFF	TGTGCCAGCAGCTTAGTAGCGGGGGGCCGTGGTGAGCAGTTCTTC
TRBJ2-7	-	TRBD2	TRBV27	CASSLAGGDSYEQYF	TGTGCCAGCAGTTTGGCGGGGGGGGACTCCTACGAGCAGTACTTC
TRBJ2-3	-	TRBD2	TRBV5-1	CASSRGSGLAVPHDTQYF	TGCGCCAGCAGCAGGGGCTCTGGGCTAGCGGTTCCCCACGATACGCAGTATTTT
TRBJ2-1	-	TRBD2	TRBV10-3	CAISGPGLAPHEQFF	TGTGCCATCAGTGGGCCAGGACTAGCGCCCCATGAGCAGTTCTTC
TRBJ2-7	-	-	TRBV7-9	CASSLGSNKYEQYF	TGTGCCAGCAGCTTAGGGAGTAATAAATACGAGCAGTACTTC
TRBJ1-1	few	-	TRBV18	CASSPDRYTEAFF	TGTGCCAGCTCACCCGACAGGTACACTGAAGCTTTCTTT
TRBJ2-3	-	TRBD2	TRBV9	CASSVGLAGGTDTQYF	TGTGCCAGCAGCGTAGGACTAGCGGGAGGAACAGATACGCAGTATTTT
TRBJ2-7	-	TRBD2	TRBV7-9	CASSREGTTYEQYF	TGTGCCAGCAGCCGGGAGGGGACAACTTACGAGCAGTACTTC
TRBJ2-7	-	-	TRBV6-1	CASVVAGIHEQYF	TGTGCCAGCGTCGTGGCAGGGATCCACGAGCAGTACTTC
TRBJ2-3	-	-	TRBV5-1	CASSLGQGPDTQYF	TGCGCCAGCAGCTTGGGTCAGGGGCCAGATACGCAGTATTTT
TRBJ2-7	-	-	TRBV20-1	CSTTHRSEQYF	TGCAGTACAACCCACAGGAGCGAGCAGTACTTC
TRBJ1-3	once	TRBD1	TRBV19	CASSRGQALIGNTIYF	TGTGCCAGTAGCCGGGGACAGGCCCTAATTGGAAACACCATATATTTT
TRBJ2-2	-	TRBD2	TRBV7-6	CASSLTSGRGELFF	TGTGCCAGCAGCTTAACTAGCGGGAGGGGGGAGCTGTTTTTT
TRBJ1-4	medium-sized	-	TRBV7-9	CASSADNEKLFF	TGTGCCAGCAGCGCGGATAATGAAAAACTGTTTTTT
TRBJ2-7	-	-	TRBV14	CASSQGTLLGYEQYF	TGTGCCAGCAGCCAAGGGACATTGCTTGGCTACGAGCAGTACTTC
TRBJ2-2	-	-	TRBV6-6	CASRQRGLMNGELFF	TGTGCCAGCAGACAACGTGGACTTATGAACGGGGAGCTGTTTTTT
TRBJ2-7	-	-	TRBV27	CASRKTGSSYEQYF	TGTGCCAGCAGGAAAACAGGGAGCTCCTACGAGCAGTACTTC
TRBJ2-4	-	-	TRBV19	CASNPPGAKNIQYF	TGTGCCAGTAACCCCCCGGGAGCCAAAAACATTCAGTACTTC
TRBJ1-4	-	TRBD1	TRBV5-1	CASSDSRDSYNEKLFF	TGCGCCAGCAGCGACAGCCGGGACAGTTATAATGAAAAACTGTTTTTT
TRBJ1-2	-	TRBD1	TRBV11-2	CASSKARTGLFGYTF	TGTGCCAGCAGTAAGGCAAGGACAGGGTTGTTTGGCTACACCTTC
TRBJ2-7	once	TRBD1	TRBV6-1	CASSEAVGDSAYEQYF	TGTGCCAGCAGTGAAGCGGTTGGGGACAGCGCCTACGAGCAGTACTTC
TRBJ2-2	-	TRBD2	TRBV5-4	CASSLRLAGAGELFF	TGTGCCAGCAGCTTACGACTAGCGGGCGCCGGGGAGCTGTTTTTT
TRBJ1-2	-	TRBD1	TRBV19	CASKPGQGYGYTF	TGTGCCAGTAAGCCGGGACAGGGCTATGGCTACACCTTC
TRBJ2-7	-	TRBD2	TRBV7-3	CASLSREGLEQYF	TGTGCCAGCCTTTCGCGGGAGGGCCTCGAGCAGTACTTC
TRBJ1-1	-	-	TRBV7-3	CASSLTQGPKSF	TGTGCCAGCAGCTTAACTCAGGGGCCGAAAAGCTTT
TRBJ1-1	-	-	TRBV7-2	CASVGAGTEAFF	TGTGCCAGCGTGGGGGCGGGCACTGAAGCTTTCTTT
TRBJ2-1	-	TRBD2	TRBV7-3	CASSLTGGPVDEQFF	TGTGCCAGCAGCTTAACGGGAGGGCCGGTTGATGAGCAGTTCTTC
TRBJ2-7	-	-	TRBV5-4	CASSWQEGEQYF	TGTGCCAGCAGCTGGCAAGAGGGCGAGCAGTACTTC
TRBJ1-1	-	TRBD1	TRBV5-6	CASSLAQGAQAFF	TGTGCCAGCAGCTTGGCACAGGGGGCGCAAGCTTTCTTT
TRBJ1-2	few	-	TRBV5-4	CASSLGGNTPGKAGVYGYTF	TGTGCCAGCAGCTTGGGGGGGAATACTCCGGGTAAGGCGGGAGTATATGGCTACACCTTC
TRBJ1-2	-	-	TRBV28	CASSFPRTANYGYTF	TGTGCCAGCAGTTTCCCAAGGACAGCCAACTATGGCTACACCTTC
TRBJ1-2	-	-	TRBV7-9	CASSLYAGYGYTF	TGTGCCAGCAGCTTATACGCAGGGTATGGCTACACCTTC
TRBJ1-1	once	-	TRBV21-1	CASSKVGGDTEAFF	TGTGCCAGCAGCAAAGTGGGGGGGGACACTGAAGCTTTCTTT
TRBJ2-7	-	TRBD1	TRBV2	CASSEPGTGISYEQYF	TGTGCCAGCAGTGAACCCGGGACAGGGATCTCCTACGAGCAGTACTTC
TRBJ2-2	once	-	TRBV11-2	CASSLAGVYTGELFF	TGTGCCAGCAGCTTAGCAGGGGTGTACACCGGGGAGCTGTTTTTT
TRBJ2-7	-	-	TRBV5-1	CASSSVGGANYEQYF	TGCGCCAGCAGCTCTGTCGGTGGGGCGAATTACGAGCAGTACTTC
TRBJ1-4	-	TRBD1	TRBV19	CATRTGYNEKLFF	TGTGCCACCAGGACAGGGTATAATGAAAAACTGTTTTTT
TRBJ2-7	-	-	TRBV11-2	CASSPSGFYEQYF	TGTGCCAGCAGCCCGAGCGGGTTCTACGAGCAGTACTTC
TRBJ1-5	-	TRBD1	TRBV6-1	CASSRTGLQPQHF	TGTGCCAGCAGCCGGACAGGGCTTCAGCCCCAGCATTTT
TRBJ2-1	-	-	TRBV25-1	CASRREGRGRNNEQFF	TGTGCCAGCAGGAGGGAGGGCAGGGGGCGGAACAATGAGCAGTTCTTC
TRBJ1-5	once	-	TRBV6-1	CATLGRGANNQPQHF	TGTGCCACCTTGGGAAGGGGTGCTAACAATCAGCCCCAGCATTTT
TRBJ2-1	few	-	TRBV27	CASSTYRENNEQFF	TGTGCCAGCAGTACTTACAGGGAAAACAATGAGCAGTTCTTC
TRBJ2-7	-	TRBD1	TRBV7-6	CASSLASGQGDEQYF	TGTGCCAGCAGCTTAGCCTCGGGACAGGGCGACGAGCAGTACTTC
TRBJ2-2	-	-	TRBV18	CASSSPTGSTGELFF	TGTGCCAGCTCATCCCCGACAGGCTCGACCGGGGAGCTGTTTTTT
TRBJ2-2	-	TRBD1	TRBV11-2	CASSQDRTDTGELFF	TGTGCCAGCAGCCAGGACAGGACAGACACCGGGGAGCTGTTTTTT
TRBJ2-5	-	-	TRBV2	CASKHYEQYF	TGTGCCAGCAAACACTACGAACAGTACTTC
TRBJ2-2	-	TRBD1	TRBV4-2	CASSRGQGGTGELFF	TGTGCCAGCAGCCGAGGACAGGGGGGGACCGGGGAGCTGTTTTTT